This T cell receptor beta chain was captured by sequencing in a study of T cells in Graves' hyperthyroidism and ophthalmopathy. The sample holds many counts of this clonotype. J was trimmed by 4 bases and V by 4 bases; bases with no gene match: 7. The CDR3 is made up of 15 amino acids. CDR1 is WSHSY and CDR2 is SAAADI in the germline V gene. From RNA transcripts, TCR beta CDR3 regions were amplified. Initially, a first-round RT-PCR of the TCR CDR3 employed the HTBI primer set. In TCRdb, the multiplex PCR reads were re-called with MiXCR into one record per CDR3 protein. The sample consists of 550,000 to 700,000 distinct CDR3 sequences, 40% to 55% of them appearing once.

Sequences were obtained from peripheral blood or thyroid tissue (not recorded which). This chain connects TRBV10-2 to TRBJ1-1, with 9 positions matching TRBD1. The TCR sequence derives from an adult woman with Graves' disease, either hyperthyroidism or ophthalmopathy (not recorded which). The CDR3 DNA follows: TGCGCCAGCAGTGTACAGGGGGCCAGGGGCACTGAAGCTTTCTTT. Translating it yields CASSVQGARGTEAFF.